This entry is about one TCR beta chain. What it binds is not known. Time point: baseline, week 1 (first vaccination visit). Treatment here: pre-vaccination baseline after standard-of-care therapy. This entry belongs to a study of a mutant IDH1 vaccine in newly diagnosed glioma. Study observations and caveats: Pseudoprogression appears to have had no connection to changes in top peripheral T cell clonotypes.

Sequenced by immunoSEQ multiplex PCR; TCRdb stores in-frame clones only, minus some. Among 85,000 to 100,000 clones listed, about four fifths were seen once. The TCR sequence derives from a man in his forties with glioma. This material consisted of PBMCs, taken from a glioma patient treated with radiotherapy, temozolomide or both.

The CDR3 loop reads CASGLNQGRGSPLHF. The CDR3 coding sequence is TGTGCTAGTGGTTTGAATCAGGGGAGAGGGTCACCCCTCCACTTT. J is TRBJ1-6 and V is TRBV12-5, with D maybe TRBD1 (6 bases). The CDR3 has 15 residues. V dropped 2 bases and J dropped 10 bases, with 15 bases sitting between them. Germline lookup yields CDR1 LGHNT and CDR2 FRNRAP. Variable domain in full (rest from reference TRBV12-5 and TRBJ1-6): DARVTQTPRHKVTEMGQEVTMRCQPILGHNTVFWYRQTMMQGLELLAYFRNRAPLDDSGMPKDRFSAEMPDATLATLKIQPSEPRDSAVYFCASGLNQGRGSPLHFGNGTRLTVT.